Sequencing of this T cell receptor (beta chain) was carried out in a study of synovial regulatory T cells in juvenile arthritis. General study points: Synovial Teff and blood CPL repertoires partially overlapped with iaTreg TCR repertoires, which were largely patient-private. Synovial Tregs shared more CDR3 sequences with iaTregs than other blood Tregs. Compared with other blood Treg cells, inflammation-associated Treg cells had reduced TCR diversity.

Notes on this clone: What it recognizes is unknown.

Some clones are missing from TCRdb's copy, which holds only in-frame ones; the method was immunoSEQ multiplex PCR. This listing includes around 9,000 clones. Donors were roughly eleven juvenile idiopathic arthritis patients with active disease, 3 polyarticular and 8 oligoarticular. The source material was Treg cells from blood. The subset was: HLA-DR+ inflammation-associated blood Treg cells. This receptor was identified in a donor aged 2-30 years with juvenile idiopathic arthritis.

The CDR3 sequence is CASSQDRNTEAFF. The chain combines TRBV4-3 with TRBJ1-1. Germline V gene data show CDR1 as LGHNA and CDR2 as YSLEER. This CDR3 is 13 amino acids long. No DNA sequence is on record.